Listed here are 15 T cell receptor beta chains from one sample, sequenced in a study of radiotherapy plus CTLA-4 blockade in lung cancer. Assay used: immunoSEQ multiplex PCR; TCRdb lists only in-frame clones, some missing. Of around 63,000 clones listed, around 76% were seen once; the top ten hold 15% to 20%. Specimen: peripheral blood, collected from a patient treated with radiotherapy plus ipilimumab. These receptors all stem from a human donor with non-small cell lung cancer whose response to radiotherapy plus ipilimumab could not be evaluated. Some clones in this sample may be carry-over from other donors' samples.

The V gene is TRBV5-6, the J gene TRBJ1-2; D may be TRBD1 (6 bases). V was trimmed by 4 bases and J by 4 bases, leaving 14 bases between them. The CDR3 runs to 14 residues. CDR1 and CDR2 (germline): SGHDT, YYEEEE. This CDR3 reads CASSRDRRPYGYTF. CDR3 in DNA: TGTGCCAGCAGCCGTGACAGGCGCCCCTATGGCTACACCTTC.

This clone has just one count. The rearrangement links TRBV5-4 to TRBJ2-3, with a tentative D call TRBD2 (5 bases). Between the trimmed V and J ends, which lost 0 bases and 2 bases, there was a span of 10 bases. Per the germline V gene, CDR1 is SGHNT and CDR2 is YYREEE (reference sequence). The CDR3 is 15 amino acids. CDR3 nucleotide sequence: TGTGCCAGCAGCTTGGAGGGAGATTACACAGATACGCAGTATTTT. This encodes CASSLEGDYTDTQYF.

V usage is TRBV7-8 and J usage is TRBJ2-3; perhaps TRBD2 as D (6 bases). CDR1 and CDR2 from the germline V gene are SGHVS and FQNEAQ. The V end was cut by 1 base, the J end by 3 bases, with 11 bases between. This CDR3 is built from 15 residues. CDR3 sequence (DNA): TGTGCCAGCAGCTTAGGGGGGACTTCAACAGATACGCAGTATTTT. Protein product: CASSLGGTSTDTQYF.

V is TRBV18 and J is TRBJ1-2, with TRBD1 matching 10 bases. Germline trimming cut 3 bases from V and 0 bases from J; bases unmatched to any gene: 1. The CDR3 is 15 amino acids. CDR1 and CDR2 from the germline V gene are KGHSH and LQKENI. This CDR3 is CASSPDRGPNYGYTF. CDR3 DNA: TGTGCCAGCTCACCCGACAGGGGGCCTAACTATGGCTACACCTTC.

The chain couples TRBV30 to TRBJ2-2; possible D gene TRBD2, 6 bases. V was shortened by 3 bases and J by 1 base, with 12 bases between the two germline ends. The CDR3 totals 15 residues. Germline V gene sequence: CDR1 GTSNPN, CDR2 SVGIG (reference sequence). The DNA of the CDR3 is TGTGCCTGGAGGGGGGGACGGAAGAACACCGGGGAGCTGTTTTTT. It codes for CAWRGGRKNTGELFF. Using reference TRBV30 and TRBJ2-2 for the parts outside the CDR3, the full variable domain is SQTIHQWPATLVQPVGSPLSLECTVEGTSNPNLYWYRQAAGRGLQLLFYSVGIGQISSEVPQNLSASRPQDRQFILSSKKLLLSDSGFYLCAWRGGRKNTGELFFGEGSRLTVL.

This clone was observed a handful of times. The chain has TRBV6-6 and TRBJ2-7, with D maybe TRBD1 (6 bases). Germline CDR1 MNHNY, CDR2 SVGAGI (reference sequence). This CDR3 comprises 12 residues. Deletions cut 6 bases from V and 6 bases from J, with 12 bases between. CDR3 sequence reads: CASSPARGEQYF. DNA of the CDR3: TGTGCCAGCAGCCCGGCCAGGGGCGAGCAGTACTTC.

This clone came up a few times. The chain employs TRBV5-1 and TRBJ1-4; a weak D match, TRBD1 (5 bases). The CDR3 is made up of 15 amino acids. The V end lost 0 bases, the J end lost 7 bases, and 13 bases lay between the germline ends. The germline gives CDR1 SGHRS, CDR2 YFSETQ. DNA for the CDR3: TGCGCCAGCAGCTTGGGGCGCGGGGCTGGTGAAAAACTGTTTTTT. Protein sequence: CASSLGRGAGEKLFF.

This clone was counted once. The genes are TRBV5-6 and TRBJ2-7; 9 positions agree with TRBD1. Trimming took 3 bases from V and 6 from J; bases not matched to a gene: 7. CDR3 length equals 14 residues. Germline values: CDR1 SGHDT, CDR2 YYEEEE. CDR3 protein: CASSWTGEKFEQYF. DNA of the CDR3: TGTGCCAGCAGCTGGACAGGGGAAAAGTTCGAGCAGTACTTC.

The chain is built from TRBV7-2 and TRBJ1-1, with D possibly matching TRBD1 (5 bases). In germline, CDR1 is SGHTA, CDR2 FQGNSA. The CDR3 consists of 14 residues. V lost 1 base and J 4 bases, leaving 10 bases between the germline ends. The CDR3 region is CASSLEGVGTEAFF. CDR3 bases: TGTGCCAGCAGCTTAGAAGGGGTGGGCACTGAAGCTTTCTTT.

This chain joins TRBV15 and TRBJ1-2; D not resolved. The CDR3 is made up of 16 amino acids. In germline, CDR1 is LNHNV, CDR2 YYDKDF (reference sequence). Between the trimmed V and J ends, which lost 4 bases and 5 bases, there was a span of 20 bases. In DNA, the CDR3 is TGTGCCACCAGCATGGAGGCTAGATCGACCCTATATGGCTACACCTTC. Its protein product is CATSMEARSTLYGYTF.

This clone was seen a single time. This chain links TRBV2 with TRBJ1-5; D is possibly TRBD1 (5 bases). The CDR3 runs 15 residues. Germline V gene data show CDR1 as SNHLY and CDR2 as FYNNEI. V was cut by 3 bases and J by 2 bases, with 11 bases left in between. CDR3 region: CASSEQGRGNQPQHF. In DNA, the CDR3 is TGTGCCAGCAGTGAGCAGGGTAGGGGCAATCAGCCCCAGCATTTT. The full variable domain, with the rest looked up from reference TRBV2 and TRBJ1-5, is EPEVTQTPSHQVTQMGQEVILRCVPISNHLYFYWYRQILGQKVEFLVSFYNNEISEKSEIFDDQFSVERPDGSNFTLKIRSTKLEDSAMYFCASSEQGRGNQPQHFGDGTRLSIL.

The chain uses TRBV27 and TRBJ2-7; D is perhaps TRBD1 (6 bases). V lost 2 bases, J lost 2 bases, and 13 bases lay in between. The CDR3 loop spans 15 amino acids. Germline V gene sequence: CDR1 MNHEY, CDR2 SMNVEV (reference sequence). The CDR3 region has the DNA TGTGCCAGCAGTTTACGACAGGCGCACCCCTACGAGCAGTACTTC. This translates into CASSLRQAHPYEQYF.

The chain joins TRBV6-1 to TRBJ2-1, with TRBD2 identical over 12 bases. The V gene's germline CDR1 is MNHNS and CDR2 SASEGT. This CDR3 has 14 amino acids. With V trimmed by 7 bases and J by 4 bases, 2 bases remained unmatched. This CDR3 is CASTSGGVYNEQFF. The CDR3 nucleotides are TGTGCCAGCACTAGCGGGGGGGTATACAATGAGCAGTTCTTC.

Details on this clone: At one end the junction does not follow the germline gene, possibly because of a read error. V is TRBV6-5 and J is TRBJ1-5, with TRBD1 identical over 10 bases. Germline V gene data show CDR1 as MNHEY and CDR2 as SVGAGI. The CDR3 is made up of 14 amino acids. The CDR3, as DNA: TGTGCCAGCAGTTACAGGACAGGGGGACAGCCCCAGCAGTTT. Translation gives CASSYRTGGQPQQF.

This rearrangement joins TRBV4-3 to TRBJ2-4; possibly TRBD1 for D (6 bases). Germline loops: CDR1 LGHNA, CDR2 YSLEER. This CDR3 has 15 amino acids. Trimming left V 1 base short and J 6 bases short, with 13 bases between. The DNA for the CDR3 is TGCGCCAGCAGCCAAGTCCGGGACACCAGAAACATTCAGTACTTC. Translation gives CASSQVRDTRNIQYF.